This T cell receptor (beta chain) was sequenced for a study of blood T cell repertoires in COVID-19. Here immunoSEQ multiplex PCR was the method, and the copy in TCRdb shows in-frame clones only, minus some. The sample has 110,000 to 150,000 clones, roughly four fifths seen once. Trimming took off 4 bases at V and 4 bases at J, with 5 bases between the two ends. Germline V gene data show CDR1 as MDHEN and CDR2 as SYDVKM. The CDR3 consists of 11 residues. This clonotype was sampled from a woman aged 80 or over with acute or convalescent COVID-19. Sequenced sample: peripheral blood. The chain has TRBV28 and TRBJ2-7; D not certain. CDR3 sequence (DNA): TGTGCCAGCAGTTGGAGTTACGAGCAGTACTTC. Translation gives CASSWSYEQYF.